Below, 24 T cell receptor beta chains from the same sample are listed, as sequenced in a study of long-term antiretroviral therapy in people with HIV. With survey level as its setting, the immunoSEQ assay was v3.0. TCRdb's copy holds only in-frame clones and misses some; the assay was immunoSEQ multiplex PCR. The table shows some 27,000 clones, with 60% to 80% occurring only once. The input for sequencing was unsorted PBMCs, taken 2.1 years after starting antiretroviral therapy. These receptors were taken from a young man with HIV.

The V gene is TRBV7-2, the J gene TRBJ1-3; D remains ambiguous. Per the germline V gene, CDR1 is SGHTA and CDR2 is FQGNSA. With 1 base removed from V and 0 bases from J, the gap between germline ends came to 7 bases. The CDR3 sequence is 15 residues long. DNA for the CDR3: TGTGCCAGCAGCTTAGGTCTGGACTCTGGAAACACCATATATTTT. It yields the protein CASSLGLDSGNTIYF.

V gene TRBV11-3 combines with J gene TRBJ1-1; 7 bases map to TRBD1. This CDR3 comprises 13 residues. Germline CDR1 and CDR2: SGHNT and YENEEA. Losses at the gene ends were 3 bases for V and 4 bases for J; bases not matched to a gene: 2. The CDR3 nucleotides read TGTGCCAGCAGCTTCCAGGGGGGCACTGAAGCTTTCTTT. Translated: CASSFQGGTEAFF.

This chain uses TRBV11-2 with TRBJ2-1, with D tentatively TRBD1 or TRBD2 (6 bases each). Germline values: CDR1 SGHAT, CDR2 FQNNGV. Trimming took 0 bases from V and 8 from J, leaving 11 bases between them. The CDR3 is 14 residues long. CDR3 in amino acids: CASSLDFGGHEQFF. The CDR3 DNA reads as TGTGCCAGCAGCTTAGATTTCGGGGGCCATGAGCAGTTCTTC.

The chain couples TRBV29-1 to TRBJ1-1, with D unresolved. Trimming cost V 4 bases and J 1 base, with 10 bases left between them. Per germline, CDR1 SQVTM and CDR2 ANQGSEA. The CDR3 is 13 residues long. The CDR3 bases are TGCAGCGTTGTAGCTAGACAGAACACTGAAGCTTTCTTT. It is translated as CSVVARQNTEAFF.

This clone has only one observation. The chain uses TRBV5-8 and TRBJ2-3; 7 bases fit TRBD1. Looked up from germline, CDR1 is SGHTS and CDR2 is YDEGEE. The CDR3 is 15 residues long. The V segment lost 1 base and the J segment 4 bases; nucleotides outside the gene matches: 6. CDR3: CASSLLTGAADTQYF. In DNA, the CDR3 is TGTGCCAGCAGCTTGCTAACAGGGGCTGCAGATACGCAGTATTTT. Using reference TRBV5-8 and TRBJ2-3 for the parts outside the CDR3, the full variable domain is EAGVTQSPTHLIKTRGQQATLRCSPISGHTSVYWYQQALGLGLQFLLWYDEGEERNRGNFPPRFSGRQFPNYSSELNVNALELEDSALYLCASSLLTGAADTQYFGPGTRLTVL.

This chain links TRBV7-9 with TRBJ1-2; D gene uncertain. The CDR3 sequence is 14 residues long. Germline V gene sequence: CDR1 SEHNR, CDR2 FQNEAQ (reference sequence). The V and J ends lost 4 bases and 2 bases respectively, with 11 bases between them. CDR3 DNA: TGTGCCAGCAGCTCCGTGACGGCAAACTATGGCTACACCTTC. Its protein product is CASSSVTANYGYTF.

The chain employs TRBV10-3 and TRBJ2-1; either TRBD1 or TRBD2 may supply D (6 bases each). Looked up from germline, CDR1 is ENHRY and CDR2 is SYGVKD. The CDR3 is 13 residues long. The V and J ends lost 7 bases and 6 bases respectively, with 13 bases between them. CDR3: CAITLGGLNEQFF. CDR3 DNA sequence: TGTGCCATCACCCTAGGGGGGCTCAATGAGCAGTTCTTC.

This rearrangement joins TRBV7-9 to TRBJ1-2, with D tentatively TRBD1 (5 bases). The CDR3 totals 13 residues. Trimming pared 3 bases from V and 2 bases from J, leaving 7 bases between. Germline CDR1 is SEHNR and CDR2 is FQNEAQ (reference sequence). The CDR3 protein is CASSLGTNYGYTF. CDR3 in DNA: TGTGCCAGCAGCTTGGGGACGAACTATGGCTACACCTTC.

In its sample, this clone ranks as hyperexpanded. This chain links TRBV30 with TRBJ2-7; 7 bases map to TRBD2. Germline V gene data show CDR1 as GTSNPN and CDR2 as SVGIG (reference sequence). The CDR3 contains 15 residues. The CDR3 DNA reads as TGTGCTCTGAACCGACCCGGGACCGGGGGGAGCGAGCAGTACTTC. It specifies CALNRPGTGGSEQYF.

This clone occurred once. The chain has TRBV4-3 and TRBJ2-1; D may be TRBD2 (5 bases). The V end lost 0 bases, the J end lost 3 bases, and 12 bases lay between the germline ends. Germline V CDR1 and CDR2: LGHNA, YSLEER. This CDR3 region has 16 residues. The CDR3 sequence is CASSQDTGRVYNEQFF. The CDR3 DNA follows: TGCGCCAGCAGCCAAGATACGGGAAGGGTCTACAATGAGCAGTTCTTC.

The chain employs TRBV9 and TRBJ2-5; D ambiguous. The V gene's germline CDR1 is SGDLS and CDR2 YYNGEE. V lost 0 bases and J 4 bases, leaving 10 bases between the germline ends. The CDR3 runs to 14 residues. CDR3: CASSVEPRGETQYF. The CDR3 DNA sequence: TGTGCCAGCAGCGTAGAGCCTAGAGGAGAGACCCAGTACTTC.

The CDR3 region is CASSLSGYRAGTDTQYF. In DNA form, the CDR3 reads TGTGCCAGCAGTTTATCGGGGTACCGTGCGGGCACAGATACGCAGTATTTT. This chain joins TRBV27 and TRBJ2-3; D gene ambiguous. The V gene lost 0 bases and the J gene lost 1 base, with 14 bases spanning the gap. This CDR3 is built from 17 residues. Per germline, CDR1 MNHEY and CDR2 SMNVEV (reference sequence).

The chain links TRBV6-1 to TRBJ2-7; 10 bases are shared with TRBD1. This CDR3 contains 14 residues. V lost 4 bases to trimming and J lost 4 bases; unmatched junction nucleotides: 4. Germline V gene lookup returns CDR1 MNHNS and CDR2 SASEGT. CDR3 nucleotide sequence: TGTGCCAGCAGTGCTCCGGACAGGGGGTACGAGCAGTACTTC. It specifies CASSAPDRGYEQYF.

The chain is built from TRBV29-1 and TRBJ1-1, with a tentative D call TRBD1 (6 bases). Deletions cut 6 bases from V and 4 bases from J, with 18 bases between. Per the germline V gene, CDR1 is SQVTM and CDR2 is ANQGSEA. This CDR3 is 14 amino acids long. This CDR3 is CSVGFYGGGTEAFF. The CDR3 DNA reads TGCAGCGTGGGCTTCTATGGGGGCGGCACTGAAGCTTTCTTT. Together with reference TRBV29-1 and TRBJ1-1, the CDR3 gives the full variable domain: SAVISQKPSRDICQRGTSLTIQCQVDSQVTMMFWYRQQPGQSLTLIATANQGSEATYESGFVIDKFPISRPNLTFSTLTVSNMSPEDSSIYLCSVGFYGGGTEAFFGQGTRLTVV.

The CDR3 sequence is CASSSGTRNRQEQYF. DNA for the CDR3: TGTGCCAGCAGCTCCGGGACTAGAAACCGACAAGAGCAGTACTTC. This rearrangement joins TRBV11-2 to TRBJ2-7; 8 bases match TRBD2. The CDR3 length is 15 residues. The V gene end was trimmed by 4 bases and the J gene end by 7 bases; junction bases not matched to a gene: 12. The V gene's germline CDR1 is SGHAT and CDR2 FQNNGV.

CDR3 sequence (DNA): TGTGCCAGCTCATTCCGGGCTCCCGGCAGTATCGGCTCTGGAAACACCATATATTTT. Amino acid sequence: CASSFRAPGSIGSGNTIYF. This chain connects TRBV18 to TRBJ1-3; D gene ambiguous. Germline V CDR1 and CDR2: KGHSH, LQKENI. The CDR3 has 19 residues. V was pared by 5 bases and J by 0 bases, with 23 bases between. The full variable domain, with the rest looked up from reference TRBV18 and TRBJ1-3, is NAGVMQNPRHLVRRRGQEARLRCSPMKGHSHVYWYRQLPEEGLKFMVYLQKENIIDESGMPKERFSAEFPKEGPSILRIQQVVRGDSAAYFCASSFRAPGSIGSGNTIYFGEGSWLTVV.

The chain joins TRBV9 to TRBJ2-7, with 10 bases identical to TRBD1. The CDR3 runs 14 residues. The germline gives CDR1 SGDLS, CDR2 YYNGEE. The V gene end was trimmed by 3 bases and the J gene end by 7 bases; junction bases not matched to a gene: 7. This CDR3 reads CASSAGTGVGEQYF. The CDR3 DNA reads as TGTGCCAGCAGCGCCGGGACAGGGGTTGGGGAGCAGTACTTC.

V is TRBV2 and J is TRBJ2-1, with 11 bases matching TRBD2. V was clipped by 6 bases and J by 5 bases; unmatched bases: 3. This CDR3 is built from 14 residues. CDR1 is SNHLY and CDR2 is FYNNEI in the germline V gene. The CDR3 here is CASRLAGGHNEQFF. CDR3 in DNA: TGTGCCAGCAGGTTAGCGGGGGGGCACAATGAGCAGTTCTTC.

This clone showed up just once. The V call is TRBV7-2, the J call TRBJ1-2; D is perhaps TRBD1 (5 bases). The CDR3 is 18 amino acids. Trimming took 0 bases from V and 1 from J, leaving 18 bases between them. From germline, CDR1 is SGHTA and CDR2 FQGNSA. CDR3 protein: CASSLARQGGLGNYGYTF. CDR3 DNA: TGTGCCAGCAGCTTAGCGCGGCAGGGAGGATTGGGTAACTATGGCTACACCTTC.

The chain employs TRBV5-4 and TRBJ1-1; 9 bases align to TRBD1. The germline V gene encodes CDR1 SGHNT and CDR2 YYREEE (reference sequence). This CDR3 spans 14 amino acids. Unmatched junction bases numbered 7, after V lost 6 bases and J lost 4 bases. The CDR3 region is CASTKTGGGTEAFF. The CDR3 region has the DNA TGTGCCAGCACCAAGACAGGGGGAGGCACTGAAGCTTTCTTT.

The V call is TRBV25-1, the J call TRBJ2-7; TRBD1 aligns across 8 bases. Losses at the gene ends were 1 base for V and 2 bases for J; bases not matched to a gene: 4. CDR1 and CDR2 from the germline V gene are MGHDK and SYGVNS. This CDR3 spans 15 amino acids. For the CDR3, the DNA is TGTGCCAGCAGTGAATCTGACAGGGGCGCCTACGAGCAGTACTTC. The encoded protein is CASSESDRGAYEQYF.

The gene calls are TRBV7-9 and TRBJ2-7; 7 nucleotides align to TRBD1. The CDR3 runs to 15 residues. The ends lost 4 bases at V and 0 bases at J; junction bases unmatched: 6. Germline V CDR1 and CDR2: SEHNR, FQNEAQ (reference sequence). The CDR3 sequence is CASSYKQGSSYEQYF. CDR3 bases: TGTGCCAGCAGCTACAAACAGGGGAGCTCCTACGAGCAGTACTTC. Full variable domain (rest looked up from reference TRBV7-9 and TRBJ2-7): DTGVSQNPRHKITKRGQNVTFRCDPISEHNRLYWYRQTLGQGPEFLTYFQNEAQLEKSRLLSDRFSAERPKGSFSTLEIQRTEQGDSAMYLCASSYKQGSSYEQYFGPGTRLTVT.

This chain links TRBV19 with TRBJ1-2, with TRBD1 matching over 7 bases. Trimming cost V 3 bases and J 7 bases; bases outside gene matches: 5. Germline values: CDR1 LNHDA, CDR2 SQIVND (reference sequence). The CDR3 is 13 residues long. This chain's CDR3 is CASSILAGGGYTF. CDR3 coding DNA: TGTGCCAGTAGTATTCTGGCAGGGGGTGGCTACACCTTC.

The chain has TRBV21-1 and TRBJ1-1; the DNA was not compared with TRBD1, the D call given in the table. TRBV21-1 is a pseudogene locus. The CDR3 runs to 14 residues. This chain's CDR3 is CALHRGRIVTEAFF. In nucleotides, the CDR3 is TGTGCCCTCCACAGGGGGCGCATAGTAACTGAAGCTTTCTTT.